Below are 4 T cell receptor beta chains sequenced from a single sample in a study of identical twins. One entry per CDR3 protein, called by TCRdb with MiXCR from the 5' RACE reads. This sample yields around 1.7 million distinct CDR3 sequences, of which about 30% are seen a single time; approximately 0.25% belongs to the top ten. Input material: cord blood. Receptor source: a newborn girl in good health.

The chain carries TRBV9 and TRBJ1-1; perhaps TRBD1 as D (5 bases). The V and J ends lost 0 bases and 1 base respectively, with 16 bases between them. Germline V gene data show CDR1 as SGDLS and CDR2 as YYNGEE. The CDR3 length is 17 residues. CDR3 sequence: CASSVVRSGQANTEAFF. The CDR3 DNA reads as TGTGCCAGCAGCGTAGTTCGGTCGGGGCAGGCGAACACTGAAGCTTTCTTT.

This clonotype was seen repeatedly, ten times or more. The V gene is TRBV20-1, the J gene TRBJ2-7, with 11 bases fitting TRBD2. The ends lost 4 bases at V and 3 bases at J; junction bases unmatched: 8. There are 15 residues in the CDR3. Germline V gene data show CDR1 as DFQATT and CDR2 as SNEGSKA (reference sequence). In nucleotides, the CDR3 is TGCAGTGCTAAGACTAGCGGGATTAGGGGCTACGAGCAGTACTTC. Translation: CSAKTSGIRGYEQYF.

V is TRBV29-1 and J is TRBJ1-1; D ambiguous. Trimming cost V 0 bases and J 4 bases, with 12 bases left between them. Germline-derived CDR1 and CDR2 are SQVTM and ANQGSEA. This CDR3 has 14 residues. The CDR3 coding sequence is TGCAGCGTTGAAGAATCGTCGTGGGGCACTGAAGCTTTCTTT. As protein: CSVEESSWGTEAFF.

This clonotype has just a few counts. The rearrangement links TRBV27 to TRBJ1-3; weak D call: TRBD1 (5 bases). CDR3 size: 15 residues. Looked up from germline, CDR1 is MNHEY and CDR2 is SMNVEV (reference sequence). Trimming cost V 2 bases and J 0 bases, with 8 bases left between them. As DNA, the CDR3 is TGTGCCAGCAGTTTAAGGGGCGGCTCTGGAAACACCATATATTTT. This codes for CASSLRGGSGNTIYF.